This T cell receptor (beta chain) was captured in a study of T cell responses to AZD1222 COVID-19 vaccine. The table came from immunoSEQ multiplex PCR; TCRdb's copy has only in-frame clones and leaves some out. The sample records fewer than 100,000 clones, 90% to 95% being singletons. Germline CDR1 reads LNHNV; CDR2 reads YYDKDF (reference sequence). This CDR3 has 17 amino acids. Trimming removed 0 bases from V and 2 bases from J, with 14 bases in between. Findings and caveats of the study: When two AZD1222 doses had been given, Spike-specific TCR breadth and depth rose. Among those given AZD1222, only six were seropositive at baseline. The study reported that nearly half of spike-specific TCRs target unmutated variant regions.

Of note for this clone: What it recognizes is unknown.

The starting material was peripheral blood, obtained on day 0 of AZD1222 vaccination. The gene calls are TRBV15 and TRBJ1-5, with unresolved D. This clonotype was obtained from an adult in good health. The CDR3 nucleotides read TGTGCCACCAGCAGAGACCCGACGGCAATCCGCAATCAGCCCCAGCATTTT. Translating it yields CATSRDPTAIRNQPQHF.